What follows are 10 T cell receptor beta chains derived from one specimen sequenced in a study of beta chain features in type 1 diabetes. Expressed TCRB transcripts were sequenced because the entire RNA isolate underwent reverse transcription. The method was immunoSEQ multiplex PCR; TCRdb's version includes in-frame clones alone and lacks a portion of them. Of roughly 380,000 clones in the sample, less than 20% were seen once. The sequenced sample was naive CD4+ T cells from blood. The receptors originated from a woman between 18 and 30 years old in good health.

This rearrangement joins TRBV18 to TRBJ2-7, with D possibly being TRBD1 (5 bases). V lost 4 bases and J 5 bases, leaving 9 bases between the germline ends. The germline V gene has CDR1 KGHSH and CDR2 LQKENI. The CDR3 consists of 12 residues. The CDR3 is CASSLVGDEQYF. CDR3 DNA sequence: TGTGCCAGCTCACTTGTAGGGGACGAGCAGTACTTC. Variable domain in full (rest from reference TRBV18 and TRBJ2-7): NAGVMQNPRHLVRRRGQEARLRCSPMKGHSHVYWYRQLPEEGLKFMVYLQKENIIDESGMPKERFSAEFPKEGPSILRIQQVVRGDSAAYFCASSLVGDEQYFGPGTRLTVT.

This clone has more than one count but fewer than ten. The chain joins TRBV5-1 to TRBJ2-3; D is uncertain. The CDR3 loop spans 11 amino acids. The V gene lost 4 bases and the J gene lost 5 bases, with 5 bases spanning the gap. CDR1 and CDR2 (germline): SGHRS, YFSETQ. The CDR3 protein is CASSPGDTQYF. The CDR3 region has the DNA TGCGCCAGCAGCCCCGGAGATACGCAGTATTTT.

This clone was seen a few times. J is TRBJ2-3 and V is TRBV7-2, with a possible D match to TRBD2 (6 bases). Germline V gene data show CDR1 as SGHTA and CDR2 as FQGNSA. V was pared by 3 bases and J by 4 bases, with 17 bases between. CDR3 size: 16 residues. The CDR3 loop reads CASSLARTNPADTQYF. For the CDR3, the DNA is TGTGCCAGCAGCTTGGCTCGGACTAATCCCGCAGATACGCAGTATTTT.

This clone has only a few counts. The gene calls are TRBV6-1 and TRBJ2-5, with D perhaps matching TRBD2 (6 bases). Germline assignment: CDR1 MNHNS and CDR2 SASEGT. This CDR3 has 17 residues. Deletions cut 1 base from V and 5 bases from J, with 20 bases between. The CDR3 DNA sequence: TGTGCCAGCAGTGAAGTGCAGGGAGGAGACTGGGGGGAGACCCAGTACTTC. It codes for CASSEVQGGDWGETQYF.

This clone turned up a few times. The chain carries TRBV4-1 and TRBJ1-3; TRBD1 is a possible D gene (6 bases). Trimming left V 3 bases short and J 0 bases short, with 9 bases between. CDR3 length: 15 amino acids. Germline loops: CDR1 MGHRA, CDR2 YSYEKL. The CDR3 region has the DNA TGCGCCAGCAGCCACCCGACAGGCTCTGGAAACACCATATATTTT. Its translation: CASSHPTGSGNTIYF.

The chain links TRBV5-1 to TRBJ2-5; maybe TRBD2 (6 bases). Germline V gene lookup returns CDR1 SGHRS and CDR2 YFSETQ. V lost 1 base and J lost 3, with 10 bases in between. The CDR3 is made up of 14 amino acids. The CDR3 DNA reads TGCGCCAGCAGCTTGAGGGCGGGAAAAGAGACCCAGTACTTC. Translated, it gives CASSLRAGKETQYF.

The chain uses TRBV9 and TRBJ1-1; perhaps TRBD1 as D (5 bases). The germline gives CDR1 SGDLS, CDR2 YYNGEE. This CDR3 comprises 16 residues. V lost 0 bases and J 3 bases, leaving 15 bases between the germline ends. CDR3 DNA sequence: TGTGCCAGCAGCGTAGGCATCAGGGATGCGGACACTGAAGCTTTCTTT. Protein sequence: CASSVGIRDADTEAFF.

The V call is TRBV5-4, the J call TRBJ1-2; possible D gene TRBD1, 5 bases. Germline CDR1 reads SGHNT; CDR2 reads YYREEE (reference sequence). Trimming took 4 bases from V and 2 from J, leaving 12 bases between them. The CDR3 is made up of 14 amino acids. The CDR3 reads CASSIGVMNYGYTF. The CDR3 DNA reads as TGTGCCAGCAGCATAGGGGTCATGAACTATGGCTACACCTTC. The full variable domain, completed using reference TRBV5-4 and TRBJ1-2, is ETGVTQSPTHLIKTRGQQVTLRCSSQSGHNTVSWYQQALGQGPQFIFQYYREEENGRGNFPPRFSGLQFPNYSSELNVNALELDDSALYLCASSIGVMNYGYTFGSGTRLTVV.

CDR3 residues: CASSQGGGPYEQYF. The CDR3 DNA sequence: TGTGCCAGCTCACAGGGAGGGGGACCCTACGAGCAGTACTTC. J is TRBJ2-7 and V is TRBV18, with a tentative D call TRBD2 (7 bases). Germline lookup yields CDR1 KGHSH and CDR2 LQKENI. The CDR3 length is 14 residues. V was cut by 4 bases and J by 2 bases, with 12 bases left in between. Looking up the rest from reference TRBV18 and TRBJ2-7 gives the full variable domain: NAGVMQNPRHLVRRRGQEARLRCSPMKGHSHVYWYRQLPEEGLKFMVYLQKENIIDESGMPKERFSAEFPKEGPSILRIQQVVRGDSAAYFCASSQGGGPYEQYFGPGTRLTVT.

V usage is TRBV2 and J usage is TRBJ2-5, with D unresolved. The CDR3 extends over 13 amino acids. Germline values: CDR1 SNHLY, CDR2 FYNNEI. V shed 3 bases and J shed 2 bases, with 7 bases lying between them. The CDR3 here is CASSELEQETQYF. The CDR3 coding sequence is TGTGCCAGCAGTGAGCTAGAGCAAGAGACCCAGTACTTC.